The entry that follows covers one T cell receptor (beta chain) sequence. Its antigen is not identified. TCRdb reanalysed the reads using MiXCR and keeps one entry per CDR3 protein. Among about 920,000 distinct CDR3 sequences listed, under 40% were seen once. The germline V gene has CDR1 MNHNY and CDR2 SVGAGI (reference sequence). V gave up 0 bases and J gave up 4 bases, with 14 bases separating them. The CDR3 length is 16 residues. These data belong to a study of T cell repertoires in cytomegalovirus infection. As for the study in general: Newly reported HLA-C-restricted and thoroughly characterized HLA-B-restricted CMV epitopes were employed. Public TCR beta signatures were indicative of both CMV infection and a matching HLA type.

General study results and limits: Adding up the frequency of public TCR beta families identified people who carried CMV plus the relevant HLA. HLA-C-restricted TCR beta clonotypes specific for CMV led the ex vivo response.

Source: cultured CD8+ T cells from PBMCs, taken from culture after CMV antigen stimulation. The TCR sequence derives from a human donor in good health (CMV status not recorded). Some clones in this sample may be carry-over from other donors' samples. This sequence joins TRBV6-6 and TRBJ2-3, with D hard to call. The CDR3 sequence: CASSYSKTLGPDTQYF. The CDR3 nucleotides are TGTGCCAGCAGTTACTCGAAAACCCTGGGCCCAGATACGCAGTATTTT.